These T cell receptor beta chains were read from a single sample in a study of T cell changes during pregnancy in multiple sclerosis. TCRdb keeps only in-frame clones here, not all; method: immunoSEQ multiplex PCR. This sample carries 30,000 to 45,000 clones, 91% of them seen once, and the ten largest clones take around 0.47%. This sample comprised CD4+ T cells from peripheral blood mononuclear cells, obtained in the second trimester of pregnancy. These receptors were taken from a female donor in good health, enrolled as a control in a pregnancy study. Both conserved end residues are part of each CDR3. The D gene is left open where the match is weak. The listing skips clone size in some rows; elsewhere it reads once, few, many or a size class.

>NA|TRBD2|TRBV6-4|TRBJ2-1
CASSPKGLAVSSYNEQFF
TGTGCCAGCAGTCCTAAGGGACTAGCGGTGAGCTCCTACAATGAGCAGTTCTTC
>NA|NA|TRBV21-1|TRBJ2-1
CASSKGKAPPLAETYNEQFF
TGTGCCAGCAGCAAAGGGAAGGCCCCCCCTCTAGCGGAGACCTACAATGAGCAGTTCTTC
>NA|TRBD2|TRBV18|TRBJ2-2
CASAGSGGIGELFF
TGTGCCAGCGCCGGAAGCGGGGGAATCGGGGAGCTGTTTTTT
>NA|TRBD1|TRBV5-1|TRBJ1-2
CASQGDSYGYTF
TGCGCCAGTCAGGGGGACTCCTATGGCTACACCTTC
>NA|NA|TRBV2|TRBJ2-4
CASSARGHQRAKNIQYF
TGTGCCAGCAGTGCGAGAGGTCATCAGCGAGCCAAAAACATTCAGTACTTC
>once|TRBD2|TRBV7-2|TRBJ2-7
CASSFRPGLVDEQYF
TGTGCCAGCAGCTTTCGCCCGGGACTAGTTGACGAGCAGTACTTC
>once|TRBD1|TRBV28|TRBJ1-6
CASSLSGQYNSPLHF
TGTGCCAGCAGTTTATCGGGACAGTATAATTCACCCCTCCACTTT
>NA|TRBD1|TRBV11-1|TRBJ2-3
CASRGTGAFTDTQYF
TGTGCCAGCAGGGGGACAGGGGCCTTCACAGATACGCAGTATTTT
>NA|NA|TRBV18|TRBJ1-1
CASSPAQGTEAFF
TGTGCCAGCTCACCAGCACAGGGCACTGAAGCTTTCTTT
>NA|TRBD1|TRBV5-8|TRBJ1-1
CASSLGDRGRNTEAFF
TGTGCCAGCAGCTTGGGGGACAGGGGGAGGAACACTGAAGCTTTCTTT
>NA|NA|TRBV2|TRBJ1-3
CASSNRASSGNTIYF
TGTGCCAGCAGTAACAGGGCCAGCTCTGGAAACACCATATATTTT
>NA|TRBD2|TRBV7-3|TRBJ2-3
CASSLNLAGGGDTQYF
TGTGCCAGCAGCTTAAATCTAGCGGGGGGCGGAGATACGCAGTATTTT
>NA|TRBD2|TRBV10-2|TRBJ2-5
CASSVFGGGQETQYF
TGCGCCAGCAGTGTTTTTGGCGGGGGGCAAGAGACCCAGTACTTC
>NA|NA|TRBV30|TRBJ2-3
CAWSGVASDTQYF
TGTGCCTGGAGTGGGGTAGCGTCGGATACGCAGTATTTT
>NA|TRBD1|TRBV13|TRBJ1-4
CASSLRGSNEKLFF
TGTGCCAGCAGCCTCAGGGGGTCTAATGAAAAACTGTTTTTT
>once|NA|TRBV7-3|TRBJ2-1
CASSLASYNEQFF
TGTGCCAGCAGCTTAGCGAGCTACAATGAGCAGTTCTTC
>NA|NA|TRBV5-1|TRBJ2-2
CASSLVMGGTGELFF
TGCGCCAGCAGCTTGGTTATGGGGGGAACCGGGGAGCTGTTTTTT
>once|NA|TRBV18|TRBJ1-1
CASSPPATANTEAFF
TGTGCCAGCTCACCACCGGCGACAGCGAACACTGAAGCTTTCTTT
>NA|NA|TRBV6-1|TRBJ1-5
CASSETISQPQHF
TGTGCCAGCAGTGAGACTATAAGTCAGCCCCAGCATTTT
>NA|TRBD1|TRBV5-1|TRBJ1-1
CASSLTGVATEAFF
TGCGCCAGCAGCTTAACAGGGGTAGCCACTGAAGCTTTCTTT
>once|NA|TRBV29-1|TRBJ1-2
CSVEAQGWGYTF
TGCAGCGTTGAAGCCCAGGGTTGGGGCTACACCTTC
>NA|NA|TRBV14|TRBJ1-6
CASSQERRIVRDSPLHF
TGTGCCAGCAGCCAAGAGAGGAGAATCGTACGAGATTCACCCCTCCACTTT
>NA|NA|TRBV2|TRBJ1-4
CASSEGPSEKLFF
TGTGCCAGCTCGGAGGGGCCGTCTGAAAAACTGTTTTTT
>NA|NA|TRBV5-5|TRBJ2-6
CASSLDLGGRGSGANVLTF
TGTGCCAGCAGCTTGGATTTGGGGGGTCGCGGCTCTGGGGCCAACGTCCTGACTTTC
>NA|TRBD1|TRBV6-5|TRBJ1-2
CASSYTPQGAYGYTF
TGTGCCAGCAGTTACACCCCCCAGGGGGCCTATGGCTACACCTTC
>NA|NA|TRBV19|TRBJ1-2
CASTYSYGYTF
TGTGCCAGTACCTACAGTTATGGCTACACCTTC
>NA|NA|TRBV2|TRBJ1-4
CASSEGRAGGEKLFF
TGTGCCAGCAGTGAAGGGCGGGCCGGTGGAGAAAAACTGTTTTTT
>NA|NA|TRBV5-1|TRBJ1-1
CASSSEGNMNTEAFF
TGCGCCAGCTCCTCGGAGGGCAACATGAACACTGAAGCTTTCTTT
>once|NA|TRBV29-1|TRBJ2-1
CSPYVWRGSSYNEQFF
TGCAGCCCCTATGTGTGGAGAGGGAGCTCCTACAATGAGCAGTTCTTC
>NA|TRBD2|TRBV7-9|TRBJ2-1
CASSSMTSGRAGEQFF
TGTGCCAGCAGCTCCATGACTAGCGGGAGGGCCGGGGAGCAGTTCTTC
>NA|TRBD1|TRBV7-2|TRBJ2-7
CASSLGTGSYEQYF
TGTGCCAGCAGCTTAGGGACAGGGTCCTACGAGCAGTACTTC
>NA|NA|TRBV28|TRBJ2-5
CASSETSQETQYF
TGTGCCAGCAGCGAGACATCCCAAGAGACCCAGTACTTC
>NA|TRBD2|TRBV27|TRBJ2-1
CASSPLAGGSQFF
TGTGCCAGCAGTCCACTAGCGGGAGGGTCGCAGTTCTTC
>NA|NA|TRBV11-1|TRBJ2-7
CASSLTAEAGEQYF
TGTGCCAGCAGCTTAACGGCAGAGGCGGGGGAGCAGTACTTC
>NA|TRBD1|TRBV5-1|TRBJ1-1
CATAGQGGTEAFF
TGCGCCACCGCGGGACAGGGAGGGACTGAAGCTTTCTTT
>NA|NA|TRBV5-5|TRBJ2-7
CASSLALSLLSYEQYF
TGTGCCAGCAGCTTGGCCTTGTCCCTCCTCTCCTACGAGCAGTACTTC
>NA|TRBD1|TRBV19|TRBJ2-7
CASSPRDSPYEQYF
TGTGCCAGTAGTCCTCGGGACAGCCCCTACGAGCAGTACTTC
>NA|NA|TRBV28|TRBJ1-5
CASIMSSTDQPQHF
TGTGCCAGCATAATGAGCAGCACAGATCAGCCCCAGCATTTT
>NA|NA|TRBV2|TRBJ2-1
CASREDSGAVNEQFF
TGTGCCAGCAGGGAGGACAGCGGGGCGGTCAATGAGCAGTTCTTC
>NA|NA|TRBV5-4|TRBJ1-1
CASSLGTDIGTEAFF
TGTGCCAGCAGCTTGGGGACAGATATTGGCACTGAAGCTTTCTTT
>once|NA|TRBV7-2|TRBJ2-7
CASSEPGLSTSYEQYF
TGTGCCAGCAGCGAACCGGGACTCTCCACCTCCTACGAGCAGTACTTC
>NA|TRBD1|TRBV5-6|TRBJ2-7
CASRRRQGEQYF
TGTGCCAGCAGGCGACGACAGGGCGAGCAGTACTTC
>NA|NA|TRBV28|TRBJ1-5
CASSLSRASRPQHF
TGTGCCAGCAGTTTATCCAGGGCCTCCAGGCCCCAGCATTTT
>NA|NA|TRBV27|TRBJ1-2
CASSLLEGRAGGYTF
TGTGCCAGCAGCCTCCTTGAGGGCCGGGCCGGTGGCTACACCTTC
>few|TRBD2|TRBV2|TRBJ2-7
CASSEELAGGPLLYEQYF
TGTGCCAGCAGTGAAGAGCTAGCGGGGGGGCCACTCCTCTACGAGCAGTACTTC
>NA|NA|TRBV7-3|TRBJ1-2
CASSLSFGGGGGYTF
TGTGCCAGCAGCTTAAGCTTCGGGGGAGGAGGGGGCTACACCTTC